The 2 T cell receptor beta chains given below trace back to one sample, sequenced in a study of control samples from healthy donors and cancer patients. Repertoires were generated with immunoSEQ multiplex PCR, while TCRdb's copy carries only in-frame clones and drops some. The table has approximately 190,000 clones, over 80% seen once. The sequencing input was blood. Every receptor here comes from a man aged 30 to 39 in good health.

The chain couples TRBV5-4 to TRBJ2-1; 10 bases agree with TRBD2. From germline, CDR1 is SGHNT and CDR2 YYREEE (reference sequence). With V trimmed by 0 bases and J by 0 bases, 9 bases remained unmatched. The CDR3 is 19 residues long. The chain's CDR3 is CASSLAASGGYRSYNEQFF. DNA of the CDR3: TGTGCCAGCAGCTTGGCGGCTAGCGGGGGCTACCGCTCCTACAATGAGCAGTTCTTC.

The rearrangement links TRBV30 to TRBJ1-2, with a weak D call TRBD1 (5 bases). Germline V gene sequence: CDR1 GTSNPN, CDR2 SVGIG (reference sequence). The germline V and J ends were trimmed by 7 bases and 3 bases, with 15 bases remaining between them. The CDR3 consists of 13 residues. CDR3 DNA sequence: TGTGCCTCTTACACCAGGGAACACTATGGCTACACCTTC. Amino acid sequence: CASYTREHYGYTF.